This TCR beta chain was identified during a study of T cells expressing NK-cell markers. Turning to the study itself: It was sorted CD3+CD56-NKG2C+, CD3+CD56+NKG2C- and CD3+CD56+NKG2C+ T cells that provided the TCR beta repertoires.

Overall study results and limits: Leadership of the CD3+CD56-NKG2C+ fraction also belonged to these clonotypes in several donors.

Reprocessing the 5' RACE reads, TCRdb reports a single entry for every CDR3 protein and omits DNA. This table lists a few hundred thousand distinct CDR3 sequences. There are 16 residues in the CDR3. Germline V gives CDR1 SGHTA, CDR2 FQGNSA. On this clonotype: Its antigen is undetermined.

This clonotype was obtained from a man aged 18-75 years in good health. The gene calls are TRBV7-2 and TRBJ2-7; the D call from TCRdb, TRBD1, cannot be confirmed without DNA. The sequencing sample was made of blood T cells: a sorted CD56 or NKG2C T cell subset, CD4+ or CD8+ T cells, or bulk PBMC T cells (not recorded which). The CDR3 here is CASSSPPGTGVYEQYF.